The 23 T cell receptor beta chains presented below share a single source sample, sequenced in a study of T cells after yellow fever vaccination. From the 5' RACE reads, TCRdb called clonotypes with MiXCR, one entry per CDR3 protein. Seen here are under 300,000 distinct CDR3 sequences, 6.9% observed once, and the top ten hold around 0.9%. The sequencing used CD4+ T cells sorted from PBMCs, collected 15 days after the yellow fever booster vaccination. The receptor source for this set is a man younger than 45 who received the YFV17D yellow fever vaccine.

This rearrangement joins TRBV19 to TRBJ2-1; no definite D call. This CDR3 has 11 residues. Trimming pared 5 bases from V and 10 bases from J, leaving 9 bases between. Germline V CDR1 and CDR2: LNHDA, SQIVND (reference sequence). The CDR3 loop is CASSVALEQFF. The CDR3 bases are TGTGCCAGTAGTGTTGCCCTAGAGCAGTTCTTC.

This clonotype has more than one count but fewer than ten. This rearrangement joins TRBV7-2 to TRBJ2-7; possible D gene TRBD1, 6 bases. The germline CDR1 and CDR2 sequences are SGHTA and FQGNSA. The V and J ends lost 5 bases and 5 bases respectively, with 16 bases between them. The CDR3 is 14 residues long. The CDR3 DNA follows: TGTGCCAGCAGCCTTACAGGGTATATCCACGAGCAGTACTTC. Translating it yields CASSLTGYIHEQYF.

The CDR3 loop reads CATSDNLDNEQFF. CDR3 sequence (DNA): TGTGCCACCAGTGACAACTTGGACAATGAGCAGTTCTTC. The rearrangement uses TRBV24-1 and TRBJ2-1; D gene ambiguous. Looked up from germline, CDR1 is KGHDR and CDR2 is SFDVKD. The CDR3 covers 13 residues. V lost 4 bases to trimming and J lost 5 bases, with 8 bases between them.

The rearrangement joins TRBV12-3 or TRBV12-4 to TRBJ1-5; D remains unclear. The V end was cut by 5 bases, the J end by 1 base, with 6 bases between. This CDR3 region has 13 residues. DNA for the CDR3: TGTGCCAGCAGTCTAGAAAGCAATCAGCCCCAGCATTTT. Amino acids: CASSLESNQPQHF.

This clonotype was counted between two and nine times. The chain joins TRBV4-2 to TRBJ1-4, with D unclear. The CDR3 is made up of 14 amino acids. V was clipped by 4 bases and J by 6 bases, with 12 bases between them. Germline V CDR1 and CDR2: LGHNA, YNFKEQ. CDR3 nucleotide sequence: TGTGCCAGCAGCCCCACCCCTAATGATGAAAAACTGTTTTTT. Translating it yields CASSPTPNDEKLFF.

This clonotype has a count of ten or more. V and J are TRBV12-3 or TRBV12-4 and TRBJ1-6; 12 bases agree with TRBD1. This CDR3 region has 15 residues. J lost 10 bases, V lost 3 bases, and 4 bases had no gene match. The CDR3 sequence: CASSLFGTGGSPLHF. The CDR3 coding sequence is TGTGCCAGCAGTTTGTTTGGGACAGGGGGCTCACCCCTCCACTTT.

This clonotype has at least ten counts. The chain recombines TRBV7-8 with TRBJ2-2; TRBD1 might be the D (6 bases). CDR3 length: 15 residues. From germline, CDR1 is SGHVS and CDR2 FQNEAQ. V lost 0 bases and J 5 bases, leaving 10 bases between the germline ends. Here the CDR3 reads CASSLAQGGTGELFF. In DNA, the CDR3 is TGTGCCAGCAGCTTAGCCCAAGGGGGTACCGGGGAGCTGTTTTTT.

The sample holds a few counts of this clonotype. The rearrangement links TRBV6-2 or TRBV6-3 to TRBJ2-2; 7 bases map to TRBD2. The CDR3 contains 13 residues. The V gene's germline CDR1 is MNHEY and CDR2 SVGEGT. With V trimmed by 2 bases and J by 6 bases, 0 bases remained unmatched. CDR3 DNA sequence: TGTGCCAGCAGTTACGGACTAGCCGGGGAGCTGTTTTTT. It encodes CASSYGLAGELFF.

This clonotype was observed a handful of times. Here the CDR3 DNA reads TGTGCCAGCAGCCCCGTAGCGGGAGTTCGGGAGCAGTTCTTC. Translation gives CASSPVAGVREQFF. The J gene is TRBJ2-1, the V gene TRBV7-2, with 9 bases that match TRBD2. The J segment lost 10 bases and the V segment lost 5 bases, leaving 9 bases of the junction unmatched. CDR1 is SGHTA and CDR2 is FQGNSA in the germline V gene. The CDR3 has 14 residues.

V is TRBV7-3 and J is TRBJ2-1, with 7 nucleotides matching TRBD2. After removal of 2 bases from V and 9 bases from J, the junction contained 10 bases not matched to a gene. Germline V gene sequence: CDR1 SGHTA, CDR2 FQGTGA. This CDR3 is built from 15 residues. The CDR3 reads CASSLHLAVAGEQFF. In nucleotides, the CDR3 is TGTGCCAGCAGCTTACATCTAGCGGTGGCGGGTGAGCAGTTCTTC.

The rearrangement uses TRBV4-3 and TRBJ2-1; D may be TRBD1 (6 bases). This CDR3 is built from 13 residues. Germline V gene data show CDR1 as LGHNA and CDR2 as YSLEER. Deletions cut 5 bases from V and 11 bases from J, with 16 bases between. This CDR3 reads CASSRGTEEKQFF. In DNA form, the CDR3 reads TGCGCCAGCAGCAGGGGGACGGAAGAGAAGCAGTTCTTC.

V and J are TRBV10-3 and TRBJ1-5; D gene ambiguous. CDR3 length equals 17 residues. V was cut by 0 bases and J by 3 bases, with 15 bases left in between. Germline CDR1 and CDR2: ENHRY and SYGVKD. In DNA, the CDR3 is TGTGCCATCAGTGAGTCTCTGGCCGGCAAGGTCAATCAGCCCCAGCATTTT. Amino acids: CAISESLAGKVNQPQHF.

The CDR3 DNA reads as TGTGCCACCAGTGATAGAGGACAGGGGGGCAATCAGCCCCAGCATTTT. It translates to CATSDRGQGGNQPQHF. The rearrangement joins TRBV24-1 to TRBJ1-5; 10 positions match TRBD1. CDR1 and CDR2 (germline): KGHDR, SFDVKD. J gave up 2 bases and V 3 bases, and 3 bases lay outside the gene matches. The CDR3 loop spans 16 amino acids.

This clonotype has a handful of counts. The chain recombines TRBV6-1 with TRBJ2-1, with D perhaps TRBD1 (6 bases). Germline V lookup: CDR1 MNHNS, CDR2 SASEGT. CDR3 size: 16 residues. The V end was cut by 4 bases, the J end by 1 base, with 14 bases between. The CDR3 sequence is CASSAGVIWSYNEQFF. The CDR3 region has the DNA TGTGCCAGCAGTGCAGGGGTTATTTGGTCCTACAATGAGCAGTTCTTC.

The V call is TRBV7-2, the J call TRBJ1-6; 8 nucleotides align to TRBD1. CDR1 is SGHTA, CDR2 FQGNSA, per germline. The CDR3 has 15 amino acids. Trimming at V came to 5 bases and at J to 9 bases, leaving 9 bases not matched to a gene. CDR3 residues: CASSLTGQGSSPLHF. The CDR3 region has the DNA TGTGCCAGCAGCCTGACCGGACAGGGCAGTTCACCCCTCCACTTT.

This clonotype was seen repeatedly, ten times or more. The chain combines TRBV7-2 with TRBJ2-4; possible D gene TRBD1, 7 bases. CDR3 size: 15 residues. Trimming removed 5 bases at V and 6 bases at J, with 17 bases between. The germline V gene has CDR1 SGHTA and CDR2 FQGNSA. The CDR3 nucleotides are TGTGCCAGCAGCCTTGGGGGGACAGTGAGAAACATTCAGTACTTC. It translates to CASSLGGTVRNIQYF.

V is TRBV18 and J is TRBJ1-1, with 9 bases identical to TRBD1. Germline lookup yields CDR1 KGHSH and CDR2 LQKENI. CDR3 length: 17 amino acids. The V segment lost 6 bases and the J segment 0 bases; nucleotides outside the gene matches: 11. In DNA form, the CDR3 reads TGTGCCAGCTCCCCCCAGGACAGGGGCGCGATGAACACTGAAGCTTTCTTT. Translating it yields CASSPQDRGAMNTEAFF.

At least ten counts were recorded for this clonotype. V usage is TRBV5-1 and J usage is TRBJ2-7; 9 nucleotides align to TRBD1. Per germline, CDR1 SGHRS and CDR2 YFSETQ. The trim removed 1 base at V and 5 bases at J, leaving 1 base unmatched. There are 13 residues in the CDR3. CDR3 amino acids: CASSLWDRDEQYF. Here the CDR3 DNA reads TGCGCCAGCAGCTTGTGGGACAGGGACGAGCAGTACTTC.

There are many counts of this clonotype. This sequence joins TRBV10-3 and TRBJ2-7; D unclear. The CDR3 totals 10 residues. V gave up 10 bases and J gave up 4 bases, with 8 bases separating them. The germline V gene encodes CDR1 ENHRY and CDR2 SYGVKD. The CDR3 region has the DNA TGTGCCACCTCGGATTACGAGCAGTACTTC. Translating gives CATSDYEQYF.

This clonotype was observed at least ten times. The chain is built from TRBV10-3 and TRBJ2-2, with D tentatively TRBD1 (7 bases). The length of the CDR3 is 18 residues. The V end was cut by 4 bases, the J end by 3 bases, with 21 bases between. The germline gives CDR1 ENHRY, CDR2 SYGVKD. The CDR3, as DNA: TGTGCCATCAGTGGGCTAGTCGGAGGGGGCGCGGACACCGGGGAGCTGTTTTTT. This codes for CAISGLVGGGADTGELFF.

This clonotype was observed a handful of times. The chain employs TRBV5-1 and TRBJ2-5; TRBD1 matches at 8 bases. Trimming cost V 4 bases and J 9 bases; bases outside gene matches: 11. The germline V gene has CDR1 SGHRS and CDR2 YFSETQ. This CDR3 comprises 14 residues. The CDR3 region is CASSPGQGISAQYF. CDR3 bases: TGCGCCAGCAGCCCTGGACAGGGAATATCGGCCCAGTACTTC.

V usage is TRBV7-2 and J usage is TRBJ2-7; 7 nucleotides agree with TRBD2. Looked up from germline, CDR1 is SGHTA and CDR2 is FQGNSA. This CDR3 is built from 14 residues. The junction had 6 bases not matched to a gene; V was cut back by 5 bases and J by 2 bases. CDR3 coding DNA: TGTGCCAGCAGCCGGGACTACCGAACCTACGAGCAGTACTTC. Protein product: CASSRDYRTYEQYF.

This clonotype was counted between two and nine times. The genes are TRBV20-1 and TRBJ2-3, with D unresolved. V was clipped by 3 bases and J by 5 bases, with 6 bases between them. The CDR3 covers 11 residues. Germline V gene lookup returns CDR1 DFQATT and CDR2 SNEGSKA (reference sequence). The CDR3 coding sequence is TGCAGTGCTAGTTTCAGAGATACGCAGTATTTT. Translating gives CSASFRDTQYF.